Given below is one TCR beta chain in context. The sample originates from a study of Ad26.COV2.S vaccination and SARS-CoV-2 variants. Across the study: Each vaccinee took Ad26.COV2.S intramuscularly, once or twice 56 days apart.

Indicated treatment: about 20 received Ad26.COV2.S at low or high dose, single or two shots; a few received placebo; per-sample allocation not given. Repertoires come from day 63 after the first vaccine or placebo injection. Sequencing used immunoSEQ multiplex PCR; TCRdb keeps in-frame clones, though not all of them. The table includes hundreds of thousands of clones, more than 75% detected once. Trimming cost V 5 bases and J 8 bases; bases outside gene matches: 14. This CDR3 has 17 amino acids. CDR1 is SGHDN and CDR2 is FVKESK in the germline V gene. This sequence joins TRBV14 and TRBJ1-6, with 8 positions matching TRBD1. The starting material was peripheral blood, obtained in a trial of Ad26.COV2.S vaccine versus placebo. The sequence derives from a person aged 18 to 59 who received the Ad26.COV2.S COVID-19 vaccine or a placebo. The CDR3 DNA is TGTGCCAGCAGCACCTGGACAGGGAGGGCGGTATATTCACCCCTCCACTTT. Translation gives CASSTWTGRAVYSPLHF.